The 18 T cell receptor beta chains below come from one sample, sequenced in a study of somatic mutations in cytotoxic T cells in rheumatoid arthritis. Assay: immunoSEQ multiplex PCR; the TCRdb copy retains only in-frame clones and omits some. The sample lists 15,000 or so clones, roughly 79% occurring once. The source material was CD8+ T cells sorted from blood. The receptor set was obtained from an adult with rheumatoid arthritis.

This clone was counted between two and nine times. The V gene is TRBV30, the J gene TRBJ1-1; D not resolved. The germline V gene encodes CDR1 GTSNPN and CDR2 SVGIG (reference sequence). This CDR3 is built from 14 residues. V lost 4 bases and J lost 1, with 13 bases in between. The CDR3 sequence is CAWTSGLGNTEAFF. CDR3 bases: TGTGCCTGGACTTCCGGGCTCGGGAACACTGAAGCTTTCTTT.

V is TRBV28 and J is TRBJ2-4; weak D call: TRBD1 (6 bases). Germline V gene sequence: CDR1 MDHEN, CDR2 SYDVKM. There are 13 residues in the CDR3. V was pared by 2 bases and J by 6 bases, with 8 bases between. The CDR3 sequence is CASSLLQGNIQYF. The CDR3 DNA reads as TGTGCCAGCAGTTTACTACAGGGAAACATTCAGTACTTC.

This sequence joins TRBV2 and TRBJ1-5; weak D call: TRBD1 (5 bases). This CDR3 comprises 14 residues. Germline V gene lookup returns CDR1 SNHLY and CDR2 FYNNEI. V gave up 4 bases and J gave up 4 bases, with 11 bases separating them. The CDR3 spells CASSGGGGNQPQHF. The CDR3 nucleotides are TGTGCCAGCAGTGGGGGGGGAGGGAATCAGCCCCAGCATTTT.

The table lists this clone with a count of one. The rearrangement uses TRBV7-6 and TRBJ2-1; D tentatively fits TRBD1 or TRBD2 (6 bases each). The CDR3 has 15 residues. Germline lookup yields CDR1 SGHVS and CDR2 FNYEAQ. Trimming shortened V by 6 bases and J by 2 bases, and 14 bases separated the two germline ends. The CDR3, as DNA: TGTGCCAGCAGTCTTCTCGGGGGCGCCTACAATGAGCAGTTCTTC. Amino acid sequence: CASSLLGGAYNEQFF.

The V and J genes are TRBV4-1 and TRBJ2-7, with TRBD1 matching over 8 bases. CDR3 length: 14 amino acids. V dropped 2 bases and J dropped 5; count of bases not matched to a gene: 5. Germline loops: CDR1 MGHRA, CDR2 YSYEKL. CDR3 loop: CASSQNRGIDEQYF. CDR3 DNA: TGCGCCAGCAGCCAAAACAGGGGGATCGACGAGCAGTACTTC.

The V call is TRBV5-4, the J call TRBJ2-7; D not resolved. Germline-derived CDR1 and CDR2 are SGHNT and YYREEE (reference sequence). The CDR3 loop spans 12 amino acids. Deletions cut 0 bases from V and 2 bases from J, with 3 bases between. For the CDR3, the DNA is TGTGCCAGCAGCTTGGGAACCTACGAGCAGTACTTC. It translates to CASSLGTYEQYF.

The chain carries TRBV7-6 and TRBJ2-7; 8 bases align to TRBD1. The germline V gene encodes CDR1 SGHVS and CDR2 FNYEAQ. The CDR3 covers 14 residues. With 5 bases clipped from V and 2 bases from J, the junction kept 5 bases outside the gene matches. The CDR3 DNA is TGTGCCAGCAGCGGGGGGACAGGACCCTACGAGCAGTACTTC. Protein: CASSGGTGPYEQYF.

The chain recombines TRBV11-3 with TRBJ2-1; D remains ambiguous. Germline V gives CDR1 SGHNT, CDR2 YENEEA. The V end lost 6 bases, the J end lost 4 bases, and 7 bases lay between the germline ends. The CDR3 extends over 12 amino acids. For the CDR3, the DNA is TGTGCCAGCAGTACCAATTACAATGAGCAGTTCTTC. Translation: CASSTNYNEQFF.

The chain is built from TRBV25-1 and TRBJ2-1, with TRBD2 identical over 14 bases. J lost 9 bases, V lost 4 bases, and 5 bases had no gene match. Germline lookup yields CDR1 MGHDK and CDR2 SYGVNS. This CDR3 is 15 amino acids long. The CDR3 region has the DNA TGTGCCAGCAGTGCTGGACTAGCGGGAGGTGGTGAGCAGTTCTTC. This sequence encodes CASSAGLAGGGEQFF.

Here the CDR3 reads CASTLRLAGIYEQFF. DNA of the CDR3: TGTGCCAGCACCCTTCGACTAGCGGGGATCTATGAGCAGTTCTTC. The rearrangement links TRBV27 to TRBJ2-1; TRBD2 matches 11 bases. The trim removed 7 bases at V and 8 bases at J, leaving 10 bases unmatched. Germline lookup yields CDR1 MNHEY and CDR2 SMNVEV (reference sequence). The CDR3 totals 15 residues.

This clone was seen a single time. The rearrangement joins TRBV7-9 to TRBJ1-4; 7 bases map to TRBD1. This CDR3 has 15 residues. The germline CDR1 and CDR2 sequences are SEHNR and FQNEAQ (reference sequence). J lost 3 bases, V lost 2 bases, and 3 bases had no gene match. As DNA, the CDR3 is TGTGCCAGCAGCTTATCGACAGGGTCTAATGAAAAACTGTTTTTT. It specifies CASSLSTGSNEKLFF.

The chain employs TRBV19 and TRBJ1-5, with D hard to call. V shed 3 bases and J shed 1 base, with 7 bases lying between them. CDR1 is LNHDA, CDR2 SQIVND, per germline (reference sequence). The CDR3 has 14 amino acids. In DNA, the CDR3 is TGTGCCAGTAGTATTTCCAGCAGCAATCAGCCCCAGCATTTT. Its protein product is CASSISSSNQPQHF. Looking up the rest from reference TRBV19 and TRBJ1-5 gives the full variable domain: DGGITQSPKYLFRKEGQNVTLSCEQNLNHDAMYWYRQDPGQGLRLIYYSQIVNDFQKGDIAEGYSVSREKKESFPLTVTSAQKNPTAFYLCASSISSSNQPQHFGDGTRLSIL.

Regarding this clone: One end of the junction varies from germline; a read error may be responsible. The chain combines TRBV15 with TRBJ1-2, with unresolved D. The germline CDR1 and CDR2 sequences are LNHNV and YYDKDF (reference sequence). The CDR3 loop spans 13 amino acids. The CDR3 DNA follows: TGTGCCGCCAGCAGAGAAGAGGGTGATGGCTACACCTTC. It specifies CAASREEGDGYTF.

The V call is TRBV6-5, the J call TRBJ1-4, with TRBD1 as a possible D gene (5 bases). CDR1 and CDR2 (germline): MNHEY, SVGAGI. The V gene lost 7 bases and the J gene lost 2 bases, with 11 bases spanning the gap. This CDR3 comprises 14 residues. The CDR3 sequence: CASNGAGTNEKLFF. Here the CDR3 DNA reads TGTGCCAGCAACGGGGCAGGCACTAATGAAAAACTGTTTTTT.

This clone was seen a few times. The chain carries TRBV4-1 and TRBJ2-3; 7 nucleotides match TRBD2. Germline V gene data show CDR1 as MGHRA and CDR2 as YSYEKL. The V segment lost 2 bases and the J segment 5 bases; nucleotides outside the gene matches: 7. The length of the CDR3 is 15 residues. The CDR3 DNA is TGCGCCAGCAGCCAATCGGGAGGCGGGGAAGATACGCAGTATTTT. Amino acids: CASSQSGGGEDTQYF.

The V call is TRBV15, the J call TRBJ2-4, with D possibly being TRBD2 (5 bases). This CDR3 is built from 18 residues. Germline CDR1 LNHNV, CDR2 YYDKDF (reference sequence). V was shortened by 4 bases and J by 0 bases, with 19 bases between the two germline ends. CDR3 region: CATSTTIIRDLAKNIQYF. The DNA for the CDR3 is TGTGCCACCAGCACAACGATTATTCGGGATCTAGCCAAAAACATTCAGTACTTC.

This clone was observed a handful of times. The chain joins TRBV2 to TRBJ1-1; D is possibly TRBD1 (5 bases). Germline lookup yields CDR1 SNHLY and CDR2 FYNNEI. The CDR3 totals 10 residues. Deletions cut 3 bases from V and 10 bases from J, with 6 bases between. CDR3 residues: CASSDRGAFF. The DNA for the CDR3 is TGTGCCAGCAGTGATAGGGGAGCTTTCTTT.

J is TRBJ1-2 and V is TRBV6-1, with 11 bases that match TRBD1. Germline CDR1 reads MNHNS; CDR2 reads SASEGT. The junction had 8 bases not matched to a gene; V was cut back by 4 bases and J by 4 bases. This CDR3 has 16 residues. CDR3 in amino acids: CASSAQDRGPVYGYTF. The CDR3 coding sequence is TGTGCCAGCAGTGCCCAGGACAGGGGGCCGGTCTATGGCTACACCTTC.